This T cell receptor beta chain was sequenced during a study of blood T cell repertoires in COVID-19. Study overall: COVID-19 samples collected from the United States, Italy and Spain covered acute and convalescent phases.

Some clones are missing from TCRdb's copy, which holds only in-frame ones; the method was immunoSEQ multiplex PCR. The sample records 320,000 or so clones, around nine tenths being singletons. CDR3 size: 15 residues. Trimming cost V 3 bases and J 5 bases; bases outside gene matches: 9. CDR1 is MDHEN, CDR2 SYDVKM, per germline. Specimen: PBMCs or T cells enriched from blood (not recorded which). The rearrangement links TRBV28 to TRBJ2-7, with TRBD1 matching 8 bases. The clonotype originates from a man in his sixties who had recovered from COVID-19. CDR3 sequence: CASSFRPGTGNEQYF. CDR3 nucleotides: TGTGCCAGCAGTTTCCGCCCCGGGACAGGTAACGAGCAGTACTTC.